The rows below give T cell receptor beta chains drawn from one sample of a study of OX40 agonist ivuxolimab in advanced cancers. The data were produced by immunoSEQ multiplex PCR, yet TCRdb's version contains in-frame clones alone and is incomplete. The table has about 21,000 clones, more than 75% seen once. The specimen comprised CD4+ or CD8+ T cells sorted from blood, sampled in a trial of the OX40 agonist ivuxolimab. The receptors were sampled from an adult with an advanced solid tumor such as melanoma, head and neck, liver or kidney cancer. Each CDR3 is given with its conserved first and last residue. The order of the fields is clone size, V gene, J gene, D gene, CDR3 DNA, CDR3 protein. D genes are given only for firm matches. Clone size, where shown, is once, few, many, or a class for clones that have expanded.

>NA|TRBV6-1|TRBJ2-7|NA
TGTGCCTCAGGCGGGGAGACACTAGAGCAGTACTTC
CASGGETLEQYF
>NA|TRBV29-1|TRBJ1-2|TRBD1
TGCAGCGTGACAGGGAACTATGGCTACACCTTC
CSVTGNYGYTF
>once|TRBV10-3|TRBJ2-1|TRBD2
TGTGCCATCAGTGAGTCGTCTAGCGGGACGACCTACAATGAGCAGTTCTTC
CAISESSSGTTYNEQFF
>NA|TRBV4-1|TRBJ1-1|NA
TGCGCCAGCAGCCAAGATCCGGGAGCGGACACTGAAGCTTTCTTT
CASSQDPGADTEAFF
>NA|TRBV10-2|TRBJ2-1|NA
TGCGCCAGCAGAGATGGCCCTCTAGAGCAGTTCTTC
CASRDGPLEQFF
>NA|TRBV6-1|TRBJ2-7|TRBD2
TGTGCCAGCAGTGAACGGGGGGTAAGGGAGCAGTACTTC
CASSERGVREQYF
>NA|TRBV10-1|TRBJ1-1|TRBD1
TGCGCCAGCAGCAGGGACAGGATGAACACTGAAGCTTTCTTT
CASSRDRMNTEAFF
>NA|TRBV7-7|TRBJ2-5|NA
TGTGCCAGCAGCTTAGCGAAAGGGCCGGGGGAGACCCAGTACTTC
CASSLAKGPGETQYF
>NA|TRBV9|TRBJ1-2|NA
TGTGCCAGCACCCCAGGCTGCTGCTACTATGGCTACACCTTC
CASTPGCCYYGYTF
>NA|TRBV18|TRBJ2-3|NA
TGTGCCAGCTCACCGCGGGACCCCCAAGATACGCAGTATTTT
CASSPRDPQDTQYF
>NA|TRBV15|TRBJ1-4|NA
TGTGCCACCAGCAGAGATTGGAAGGGGGTCGAAAAACTGTTTTTT
CATSRDWKGVEKLFF
>NA|TRBV11-2|TRBJ1-2|NA
TGTGCCAGCAGCTTAAACGGAAGGGCCCTAAGCTACACCTTC
CASSLNGRALSYTF
>NA|TRBV5-6|TRBJ2-7|NA
TGTGCCAGCAGCTGGATGAGCGGCGACTACGAGCAGTACTTC
CASSWMSGDYEQYF
>NA|TRBV4-1|TRBJ1-2|TRBD1
TGCGCCAGCAGCCAAGATCGAGGGGGCGGTAATGGCTACACCTTC
CASSQDRGGGNGYTF
>NA|TRBV6-6|TRBJ1-2|NA
TGTGCCAGCATTGGATTGGGGGGTCGCTATGGCTACACCTTC
CASIGLGGRYGYTF
>NA|TRBV7-2|TRBJ1-1|TRBD1
TGTGCCAGCAGCCAGCACGGACAGGGGGCGGCTGAAGCTTTCTTT
CASSQHGQGAAEAFF
>NA|TRBV14|TRBJ2-5|NA
TGTGCCAGCAGCCAAGATCGTTGGGAGACCCAGTACTTC
CASSQDRWETQYF
>once|TRBV5-1|TRBJ2-1|TRBD2
TGCGCCAGCAGACCAGGGACTAGCGGTCACAATGAGCAGTTCTTC
CASRPGTSGHNEQFF
>NA|TRBV27|TRBJ2-5|TRBD2
TGTGCCAGCAGTTCACATCTAGCGGGGGGCCCCTCGTACCAAGAGACCCAGTACTTC
CASSSHLAGGPSYQETQYF
>NA|TRBV5-4|TRBJ2-7|NA
TGTGCCAGCCGCGGCGACATAACCTACGAGCAGTACTTC
CASRGDITYEQYF
>once|TRBV15|TRBJ1-1|NA
TGTGCCACCAGTTTTAGGACACCAGACACTGAAGCTTTCTTT
CATSFRTPDTEAFF
>NA|TRBV7-2|TRBJ2-7|NA
TGTGCCAGCAGCTTAGGAGAGGAGCAGTACTTC
CASSLGEEQYF
>NA|TRBV9|TRBJ2-5|NA
TGTGCCAGCAGCGGACCTCGGGCCCAAGAGACCCAGTACTTC
CASSGPRAQETQYF
>NA|TRBV10-3|TRBJ1-1|NA
TGTGCCATCAGTGAGTCGTGGGGAGGGTCCACTGAAGCTTTCTTT
CAISESWGGSTEAFF
>NA|TRBV7-9|TRBJ2-7|TRBD1
TGTGCCAGCAGCCATAAACAGGGGCCCTACGAGCAGTACTTC
CASSHKQGPYEQYF
>NA|TRBV5-5|TRBJ1-5|NA
TGTGCCAGCAGCGGAGACCGGGGACCGGGACACAATCAGCCCCAGCATTTT
CASSGDRGPGHNQPQHF
>NA|TRBV6-1|TRBJ2-5|TRBD2
TGTGCCAGCAGTGAATGGGGTGGCGGGAGAGGTGTGGAGACCCAGTACTTC
CASSEWGGGRGVETQYF
>NA|TRBV5-4|TRBJ1-1|NA
TGTGCCAGCAGCCCTCCCGACCTCGGACGTACTGAAGCTTTCTTT
CASSPPDLGRTEAFF
>NA|TRBV6-5|TRBJ1-4|NA
TGTGCCAGCAGTTACCGGACGGGATATGAAAAACTGTTTTTT
CASSYRTGYEKLFF
>NA|TRBV2|TRBJ2-2|NA
TGTGCCAGCAGCGGAGGAACCGGGGAGCTGTTTTTT
CASSGGTGELFF
>NA|TRBV2|TRBJ2-6|TRBD2
TGTGCCAGCAGCCCTCGACTAGCGAGATTTTCTGGGGCCAACGTCCTGACTTTC
CASSPRLARFSGANVLTF
>NA|TRBV9|TRBJ2-2|NA
TGTGCCAGCAGCGTAGCGGCCGGGGAGCTGTTTTTT
CASSVAAGELFF
>once|TRBV10-2|TRBJ1-5|TRBD1
TGCGCCAGCAGTGATGGCCCAGGGGGGCCCCAGCATTTT
CASSDGPGGPQHF
>NA|TRBV27|TRBJ2-7|NA
TGTGCCAGCAGTTCACGACAGCATCAAGCCTACGAGCAGTACTTC
CASSSRQHQAYEQYF
>NA|TRBV4-3|TRBJ1-2|NA
TGCGCCAGCAGCCAAGAGGGTCAGGGAGGCGATGGCTACACCTTC
CASSQEGQGGDGYTF
>NA|TRBV15|TRBJ1-2|TRBD1
TGTGCCACCAGCAGAGCGGGGGGACAGGTCCGGGGCTACACCTTC
CATSRAGGQVRGYTF
>NA|TRBV15|TRBJ2-5|NA
TGTGCCACCAGCAGAGATCCTGTCGGTGGGGTGGAAGAGACCCAGTACTTC
CATSRDPVGGVEETQYF
>NA|TRBV7-2|TRBJ2-7|NA
TGTGCCAGCAGCTTAGATGGAGCGTCTGCGTCCTACGAGCAGTACTTC
CASSLDGASASYEQYF
>once|TRBV27|TRBJ2-1|NA
TGTGCCAGCAGCCTAGGGGATACCTCCTACAATGAGCAGTTCTTC
CASSLGDTSYNEQFF
>few|TRBV5-1|TRBJ2-1|TRBD2
TGCGCCAGCAGCTCGCAAGGGACTAGCGTTTCCAATGAGCAGTTCTTC
CASSSQGTSVSNEQFF
>NA|TRBV28|TRBJ2-7|NA
TGTGCCAGCAGTGGACCTACACGAAACTCCTACGAGCAGTACTTC
CASSGPTRNSYEQYF
>once|TRBV5-1|TRBJ2-1|NA
TGCGCCAGCAGCTACGGCGGGGTCCACAATGAGCAGTTCTTC
CASSYGGVHNEQFF
>NA|TRBV6-5|TRBJ1-2|NA
TGTGCCAGCAGTTACTCGAACTCAGATGGCTACACCTTC
CASSYSNSDGYTF
>NA|TRBV19|TRBJ2-5|TRBD1
TGTGCCAGTAGTATAATGGACAGGGAGGAGACCCAGTACTTC
CASSIMDREETQYF
>NA|TRBV19|TRBJ1-6|NA
TGTGCCAGTGGGCAGGGGAGTTCACCCCTCCACTTT
CASGQGSSPLHF
>NA|TRBV7-2|TRBJ1-5|NA
TGTGCCAGCAGCTTAGGGGTCCCTTATAGCAATCAGCCCCAGCATTTT
CASSLGVPYSNQPQHF
>NA|TRBV4-2|TRBJ1-1|NA
TGTGCCAGCAGCCAAGATCAAGATAGAATACTCCGTGAAGCTTTCTTT
CASSQDQDRILREAFF
>NA|TRBV6-1|TRBJ2-1|TRBD1
TGTGCCGGAGCGATACAGGGGTTTGCCTACAATGAGCAGTTCTTC
CAGAIQGFAYNEQFF
>NA|TRBV7-9|TRBJ2-2|TRBD2
TGTGCCAGCAGCTTTCCTAGCGGGAGCCCGAACACCGGGGAGCTGTTTTTT
CASSFPSGSPNTGELFF
>once|TRBV2|TRBJ1-6|TRBD1
TGTGCCAGCAGCGCCCCCGTCCAGGGGGTGGTTTCACCCCTCCACTTT
CASSAPVQGVVSPLHF